This T cell receptor (beta chain) is drawn from a study of cytomegalovirus exposure and HLA in healthy donors. This CDR3 is built from 16 residues. From germline, CDR1 is SGHDT and CDR2 YYEEEE. The PCR ran on 60 Vbeta and 13 Jbeta primers. As processed by the authors: An analysis that came later counted 77 million or so unique TCR beta chains, approximately 10 million shared. Profiling relied on immunoSEQ multiplex PCR, and the TCRdb table lists in-frame clones only, not all of them. The V and J calls and clone size come from that table; D and trimming were worked out from the DNA. In the table there are about 120,000 clones, 70% to 85% of which are singletons. Details on this clone: One junction end does not reproduce the germline sequence, and a read error may be involved.

Specimen: PBMCs. This TCR was recovered from a man between 18 and 35 years old in good health and CMV-seropositive. This rearrangement joins TRBV5-6 to TRBJ2-4; D possibly corresponds to TRBD1 (5 bases). CDR3 DNA: TGTGCCAGCAGCTTGTACAGGACGATAGCCAAAAACAGTCAGTACTTC. This codes for CASSLYRTIAKNSQYF.